This TCR beta chain appears in the sequencing data of a study of CD8 T cells in Susac syndrome. For this clonotype: Antigen specificity is unknown.

CDR3 length: 16 residues. CDR1 is SNHLY and CDR2 is FYNNEI in the germline V gene. The trim removed 6 bases at V and 6 bases at J, leaving 9 bases unmatched. The authors reverse transcribed roughly 0.5 to 1 ug RNA with random hexamers. Using its own MiXCR run on the immunoSEQ multiplex PCR reads, TCRdb lists one record per CDR3 protein. Of about 150,000 distinct CDR3 sequences listed, approximately 96% were seen once; the top ten hold 0.065% to 0.095%. Study-level results: Clonal expansion was missing from Susac syndrome CD4+ T cell repertoires.

The authors sequenced TCR beta from blood CD8+ and CD4+ T cells. In Susac syndrome patients, recently defined diagnostic criteria for definite or probable disease were met. Negative isolation yielded CD4+ and CD8+ T cells, and FACS enriched TEMRA cells. This receptor was taken from a human donor with Susac syndrome. The V and J genes are TRBV2 and TRBJ2-1; 12 bases are a match to TRBD2. Sequenced material: CD4+ T cells from PBMCs. The CDR3 sequence is CASSPSSGGASNEQFF. In DNA form, the CDR3 reads TGTGCCAGCAGCCCTTCTAGCGGGGGGGCTAGCAATGAGCAGTTCTTC.